This T cell receptor (beta chain) was found in a study of technical replicates of blood from a handful of donors. Some clones are missing from TCRdb's copy, which holds only in-frame ones; the method was immunoSEQ multiplex PCR. The sample includes 100,000 or so clones, 90% to 95% of them seen just once. The CDR3 runs 17 residues. Trimming left V 4 bases short and J 4 bases short, with 19 bases between. Germline CDR1 and CDR2: MNHNS and SASEGT. This TCR derives from a human donor in good health. The sample comprised T cells isolated from PBMCs. The chain links TRBV6-1 to TRBJ2-2; tentatively, D is TRBD1 (5 bases). In DNA, the CDR3 is TGTGCCAGCAGTGTCAAAGGGGTAGGAGTGGGCACCGGGGAGCTGTTTTTT. Its translation: CASSVKGVGVGTGELFF.